One sample yielded the 22 T cell receptor beta chains listed below, sequenced in a study of blood T cell repertoires in COVID-19. Clones were sequenced by immunoSEQ multiplex PCR, and TCRdb holds only the in-frame ones, with some missing. The profile shows about 120,000 clones, roughly three quarters of them singletons. Sequencing input: peripheral blood. Receptors originate from a human donor in a cohort sampled during active COVID-19.

The chain combines TRBV27 with TRBJ2-1, with 15 nucleotides matching TRBD2. Trimming removed 7 bases from V and 5 bases from J; junction bases left unmatched: 6. The germline V gene encodes CDR1 MNHEY and CDR2 SMNVEV (reference sequence). CDR3 size: 16 residues. The CDR3 here is CASNDGTSGRNNEQFF. CDR3 bases: TGTGCCAGCAACGACGGGACTAGCGGGAGGAACAATGAGCAGTTCTTC.

This chain joins TRBV4-2 and TRBJ2-7, with TRBD2 matching 7 bases. V shed 1 base, J shed 7 bases, and the junction held 7 bases outside the gene matches. The CDR3 is 14 residues long. The germline gives CDR1 LGHNA, CDR2 YNFKEQ. CDR3 residues: CASSQGGGSGEQYF. For the CDR3, the DNA is TGTGCCAGCAGCCAAGGGGGCGGGAGTGGTGAGCAGTACTTC.

This clone was found a few times. This sequence joins TRBV9 and TRBJ2-2; tentatively, D is TRBD1 (6 bases). This CDR3 spans 15 amino acids. From germline, CDR1 is SGDLS and CDR2 YYNGEE. The ends were cut back, 3 bases at V and 4 bases at J, with 13 bases in the middle. The CDR3 sequence: CASSAGTHATGELFF. In nucleotides, the CDR3 is TGTGCCAGCAGCGCCGGGACACACGCCACCGGGGAGCTGTTTTTT.

A single count supports this clone. The chain recombines TRBV18 with TRBJ2-1; weak D call: TRBD1 (7 bases). The CDR3 extends over 15 amino acids. Germline V gives CDR1 KGHSH, CDR2 LQKENI. Trimming shortened V by 2 bases and J by 7 bases, and 15 bases separated the two germline ends. The CDR3 spells CASSPTGEVLNEQFF. The CDR3 bases are TGTGCCAGCTCACCAACAGGGGAGGTATTAAATGAGCAGTTCTTC. The full variable domain, its missing parts supplied by reference TRBV18 and TRBJ2-1, is NAGVMQNPRHLVRRRGQEARLRCSPMKGHSHVYWYRQLPEEGLKFMVYLQKENIIDESGMPKERFSAEFPKEGPSILRIQQVVRGDSAAYFCASSPTGEVLNEQFFGPGTRLTVL.

The rearrangement links TRBV19 to TRBJ2-1; D ambiguous. This CDR3 is built from 14 residues. Trimming removed 7 bases at V and 0 bases at J, with 10 bases between. Germline V lookup: CDR1 LNHDA, CDR2 SQIVND (reference sequence). The CDR3 nucleotides read TGTGCCAGTACGTCAAGGAGCTCCTACAATGAGCAGTTCTTC. Its protein is CASTSRSSYNEQFF.

V is TRBV30 and J is TRBJ2-7; D may be TRBD1 (6 bases). The CDR3 spans 14 residues. Germline assignment: CDR1 GTSNPN and CDR2 SVGIG (reference sequence). Deletions cut 2 bases from V and 7 bases from J, with 18 bases between. The DNA of the CDR3 is TGTGCCTGGAGTCTCGACAGGCCCTATGGGGAGCAGTACTTC. The encoded protein is CAWSLDRPYGEQYF.

The chain has TRBV4-1 and TRBJ1-2; D not resolved. Germline V gene data show CDR1 as MGHRA and CDR2 as YSYEKL. V was trimmed by 5 bases and J by 5 bases, leaving 18 bases between them. The CDR3 is 15 residues long. The CDR3 region has the DNA TGCGCCAGCAGCTCGGAAGATCGTGGAGGTTATGGCTACACCTTC. Translating gives CASSSEDRGGYGYTF.

The rearrangement uses TRBV5-4 and TRBJ2-7, with D maybe TRBD1 (6 bases). This CDR3 contains 14 residues. Germline-derived CDR1 and CDR2 are SGHNT and YYREEE (reference sequence). Trimming left V 0 bases short and J 3 bases short, with 10 bases between. The CDR3 loop is CASSLEYRDYEQYF. In nucleotides, the CDR3 is TGTGCCAGCAGCTTGGAATACAGGGACTACGAGCAGTACTTC.

This chain uses TRBV4-1 with TRBJ2-7, with a tentative D call TRBD1 (5 bases). The CDR3 sequence is 17 residues long. Germline V lookup: CDR1 MGHRA, CDR2 YSYEKL. The ends were cut back, 0 bases at V and 5 bases at J, with 20 bases in the middle. CDR3 residues: CASSQEGLGVAGNEQYF. For the CDR3, the DNA is TGCGCCAGCAGCCAAGAAGGGCTAGGAGTAGCAGGGAACGAGCAGTACTTC.

The chain links TRBV13 to TRBJ2-5, with D possibly matching TRBD1 (6 bases). The CDR3 spans 16 residues. CDR1 PRHDT and CDR2 FYEKMQ come from the germline V gene (reference sequence). Trimming removed 4 bases at V and 0 bases at J, with 15 bases between. CDR3 loop: CASSSIDGQHQETQYF. The CDR3 DNA sequence: TGTGCCAGCAGCTCCATCGATGGACAGCACCAAGAGACCCAGTACTTC.

The J gene is TRBJ1-1, the V gene TRBV7-6; 8 bases fit TRBD1. V lost 5 bases, J lost 1 base, and 3 bases stayed unmatched. This CDR3 comprises 14 residues. Germline CDR1 SGHVS, CDR2 FNYEAQ. The CDR3 loop is CASSTQGANTEAFF. CDR3 DNA sequence: TGTGCCAGCAGCACTCAGGGGGCGAACACTGAAGCTTTCTTT.

J is TRBJ1-5 and V is TRBV6-5; D uncertain. Trimming removed 7 bases from V and 0 bases from J, with 10 bases in between. Germline assignment: CDR1 MNHEY and CDR2 SVGAGI. This CDR3 region has 14 residues. The CDR3 DNA follows: TGTGCCAGCACCGGACTGTTTAGCAATCAGCCCCAGCATTTT. It yields the protein CASTGLFSNQPQHF.

The chain couples TRBV3-1 (or the pseudogene TRBV3-2) to TRBJ1-1; D uncertain. Germline-derived CDR1 and CDR2 are LGHDT and YNNKEL (reference sequence). The CDR3 sequence is 14 residues long. Between the trimmed V and J ends, which lost 3 bases and 1 base, there was a span of 9 bases. The CDR3 DNA sequence: TGTGCCAGCAGCCAGTTAACAGAGAACACTGAAGCTTTCTTT. Its protein product is CASSQLTENTEAFF.

This clone was counted between two and nine times. This chain uses TRBV20-1 with TRBJ1-1; D is ambiguous. Germline CDR1 and CDR2: DFQATT and SNEGSKA (reference sequence). The CDR3 loop spans 11 amino acids. With 6 bases removed from V and 7 bases from J, the gap between germline ends came to 12 bases. CDR3 coding DNA: TGCAGTGCGGCAGGCATAGGTGAAGCTTTCTTT. Its translation: CSAAGIGEAFF.

V usage is TRBV19 and J usage is TRBJ1-6; the D gene is possibly TRBD1 (5 bases). Trimming left V 2 bases short and J 6 bases short, with 8 bases between. CDR3 length: 14 amino acids. Germline V gene lookup returns CDR1 LNHDA and CDR2 SQIVND (reference sequence). The CDR3 spells CASSIKGLNSPLHF. DNA of the CDR3: TGTGCCAGTAGTATAAAGGGGCTTAATTCACCCCTCCACTTT. The entire variable domain, with the rest obtained from reference TRBV19 and TRBJ1-6, is as follows: DGGITQSPKYLFRKEGQNVTLSCEQNLNHDAMYWYRQDPGQGLRLIYYSQIVNDFQKGDIAEGYSVSREKKESFPLTVTSAQKNPTAFYLCASSIKGLNSPLHFGNGTRLTVT.

This sequence joins TRBV9 and TRBJ2-1; D uncertain. The V gene's germline CDR1 is SGDLS and CDR2 YYNGEE. V was shortened by 0 bases and J by 3 bases, with 13 bases between the two germline ends. This CDR3 is built from 16 residues. CDR3 bases: TGTGCCAGCAGCGTAGTATCCTCGTCGGTCTACAATGAGCAGTTCTTC. It codes for CASSVVSSSVYNEQFF.

The V call is TRBV4-1, the J call TRBJ1-1; D gene uncertain. Trimming cost V 1 base and J 2 bases, with 5 bases left between them. CDR3 length: 13 residues. CDR1 is MGHRA and CDR2 is YSYEKL in the germline V gene. CDR3 coding DNA: TGCGCCAGCAGCCAAGTGGCAAACACTGAAGCTTTCTTT. This sequence encodes CASSQVANTEAFF.

This chain links TRBV5-1 with TRBJ2-1; 7 nucleotides align to TRBD2. The V gene end was trimmed by 3 bases and the J gene end by 8 bases; junction bases not matched to a gene: 17. This CDR3 region has 17 residues. Looked up from germline, CDR1 is SGHRS and CDR2 is YFSETQ. CDR3 in amino acids: CASSSGLGLSPWDEQFF. CDR3 coding DNA: TGCGCCAGCAGCTCTGGACTAGGACTTTCCCCCTGGGATGAGCAGTTCTTC.

This clone was counted a single time. V and J are TRBV7-8 and TRBJ2-1; 10 bases fit TRBD1. From germline, CDR1 is SGHVS and CDR2 FQNEAQ. CDR3 length: 17 residues. Losses at the gene ends were 5 bases for V and 9 bases for J; bases not matched to a gene: 16. CDR3 sequence reads: CASSPFPTGGRNREQFF. The CDR3 DNA reads TGTGCCAGCAGCCCCTTTCCGACAGGGGGCAGGAATCGTGAGCAGTTCTTC.

The chain joins TRBV5-1 to TRBJ1-1; 7 bases match TRBD1. Germline V gene data show CDR1 as SGHRS and CDR2 as YFSETQ. J gave up 3 bases and V 0 bases, and 8 bases lay outside the gene matches. The CDR3 extends over 16 amino acids. DNA for the CDR3: TGCGCCAGCAGCTTGGCCGGGACAGATTATTACACTGAAGCTTTCTTT. As protein: CASSLAGTDYYTEAFF.

The chain has TRBV5-1 and TRBJ2-7, with D perhaps TRBD2 (6 bases). Germline CDR1 reads SGHRS; CDR2 reads YFSETQ. The ends were cut back, 2 bases at V and 6 bases at J, with 12 bases in the middle. CDR3 size: 13 residues. The CDR3 region has the DNA TGCGCCAGCAGCTTTGGGCAGGGAGGCGAGCAGTACTTC. It yields the protein CASSFGQGGEQYF.

The chain couples TRBV7-9 to TRBJ2-4; 12 bases line up with TRBD2. The V segment lost 1 base and the J segment 4 bases; nucleotides outside the gene matches: 8. The CDR3 consists of 18 residues. The germline gives CDR1 SEHNR, CDR2 FQNEAQ (reference sequence). This CDR3 reads CASSLVGVLAGGKNIQYF. CDR3 DNA: TGTGCCAGCAGCTTAGTGGGGGTACTAGCGGGAGGAAAAAACATTCAGTACTTC.